This entry is about one T cell receptor (beta chain). Antigen: not known. Germline CDR1 reads SGDLS; CDR2 reads YYNGEE. This CDR3 is 16 amino acids long. Trimming shortened V by 0 bases and J by 4 bases, and 14 bases separated the two germline ends. Naive CD8 cells lacked CD45RO and underwent positive selection for CCR7, leaving out terminally differentiated effector memory CD45RA+ cells. The test was conducted at deep level. Data came from immunoSEQ multiplex PCR; TCRdb stores just in-frame clones and leaves some out. The sample holds approximately 600,000 clones; approximately 95% are singletons and the top ten take about 0.11%. This sample stems from a study of shared clonotypes between healthy human individuals. Across the whole study: Three plates each covered CD4 naive and memory; CD8 naive two, CD8 memory one. Findings of the study overall: The naive CD4 repertoires of a handful of donors were compared, and about 5% of clonotypes were shared. Since donors were few, the genetic and exposure-history diversity represented was limited.

This sequence joins TRBV9 and TRBJ1-3; tentative D call: TRBD1 (6 bases). Material: naive CD8+ T cells sorted from blood. The clonotype originates from a woman in her twenties or thirties in good health. DNA of the CDR3: TGTGCCAGCAGCGTAGTCGGCAGGGGTAACGGAAACACCATATATTTT. It specifies CASSVVGRGNGNTIYF.